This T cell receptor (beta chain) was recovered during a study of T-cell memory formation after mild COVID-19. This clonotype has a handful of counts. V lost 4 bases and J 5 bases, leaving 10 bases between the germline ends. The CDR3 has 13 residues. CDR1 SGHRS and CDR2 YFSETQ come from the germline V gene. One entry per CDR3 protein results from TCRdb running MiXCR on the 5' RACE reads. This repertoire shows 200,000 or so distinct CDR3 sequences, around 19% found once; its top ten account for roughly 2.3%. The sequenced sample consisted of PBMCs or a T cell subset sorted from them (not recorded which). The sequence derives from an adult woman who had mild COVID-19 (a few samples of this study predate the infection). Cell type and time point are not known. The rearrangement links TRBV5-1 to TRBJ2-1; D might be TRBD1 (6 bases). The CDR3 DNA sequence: TGCGCCAGCAGCCAGGGGAACCACAATGAGCAGTTCTTC. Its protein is CASSQGNHNEQFF. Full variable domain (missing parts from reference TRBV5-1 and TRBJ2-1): KAGVTQTPRYLIKTRGQQVTLSCSPISGHRSVSWYQQTPGQGLQFLFEYFSETQRNKGNFPGRFSGRQFSNSRSEMNVSTLELGDSALYLCASSQGNHNEQFFGPGTRLTVL.